This TCR beta chain was observed in a study of T cells after yellow fever vaccination. Study-wide context: Preparing low-cell-number fractions relied on SMART-Seq v4 Ultra Low Input.

The authors made TCR cDNA by 5'RACE template switching, adding a universal primer site and UMIs. From the 5' RACE reads, TCRdb called clonotypes with MiXCR, one entry per CDR3 protein. The table shows about 340,000 distinct CDR3 sequences, with approximately 9% occurring only once. Overall study findings and caveats: Of the clonotypes, a small share occurred in both CD4 and CD8 compartments. Post-booster repertoires again held most primary-vaccination clones (roughly 95% CD4, just under 90% CD8).

Concerning this clonotype: Its antigen is as yet unknown.

V was cut by 7 bases and J by 10 bases, with 23 bases left in between. The CDR3 has 15 residues. The clonotype was recovered from a man aged 18 to 29 who received the YFV17D yellow fever vaccine. The specimen was PBMCs, collected on the day of the first yellow fever vaccination. This chain joins TRBV12-3 or TRBV12-4 and TRBJ2-1, with a possible D match to TRBD1 (6 bases). This CDR3 is CASKGGHSLGIEQFF. CDR3 DNA: TGTGCCAGCAAAGGGGGACACTCCTTAGGGATCGAGCAGTTCTTC.